The 27 T cell receptor beta chains below all came from one sample that was sequenced in a study of cytomegalovirus exposure and HLA in healthy donors. Primers for the PCR totalled 60 Vbeta and 13 Jbeta. The table came from immunoSEQ multiplex PCR; TCRdb's copy has only in-frame clones and leaves some out. The sample holds fewer than 90,000 clones, about three quarters seen once. What was sequenced was PBMCs. These receptors were collected from a male donor in good health and CMV-seropositive.

This clone is labeled as medium-sized. The V call is TRBV18, the J call TRBJ1-2; 7 positions agree with TRBD1. The CDR3 is made up of 15 amino acids. V gave up 3 bases and J gave up 0 bases; unmatched junction bases: 4. Per germline, CDR1 KGHSH and CDR2 LQKENI. The chain's CDR3 is CASSPGTDSNYGYTF. The CDR3, as DNA: TGTGCCAGCTCACCGGGGACAGACTCTAACTATGGCTACACCTTC.

This sequence joins TRBV6-4 and TRBJ2-7, with 7 nucleotides matching TRBD1. Germline CDR1 is MRHNA and CDR2 is SNTAGT. CDR3 size: 13 residues. The CDR3 loop is CESHRGIIYEQYF. The CDR3 DNA reads as TGTGAATCACACAGGGGTATTATTTACGAGCAGTACTTC.

Only one count was recorded for this clone. The chain combines TRBV4-2 with TRBJ2-7, with a weak D call TRBD1 (6 bases). Germline V lookup: CDR1 LGHNA, CDR2 YNFKEQ. The CDR3 contains 15 residues. V was clipped by 0 bases and J by 2 bases, with 11 bases between them. As DNA, the CDR3 is TGTGCCAGCAGCCAAGAGGGACAAGCAGCCTACGAGCAGTACTTC. Amino acids: CASSQEGQAAYEQYF.

V usage is TRBV28 and J usage is TRBJ1-4; 10 nucleotides line up with TRBD1. This CDR3 region has 15 residues. V lost 6 bases, J lost 2 bases, and 3 bases stayed unmatched. CDR1 is MDHEN and CDR2 is SYDVKM in the germline V gene. CDR3 sequence reads: CASRTGGKTNEKLFF. The CDR3 bases are TGTGCCAGCAGGACAGGGGGCAAGACTAATGAAAAACTGTTTTTT.

CDR3 in amino acids: CASSHVGGSNEQFF. The CDR3 bases are TGCGCCAGCAGCCACGTGGGGGGGTCCAATGAGCAGTTCTTC. The chain employs TRBV4-1 and TRBJ2-1, with 7 bases identical to TRBD2. Per the germline V gene, CDR1 is MGHRA and CDR2 is YSYEKL. The CDR3 contains 14 residues. Trimming cost V 3 bases and J 6 bases; bases outside gene matches: 5.

V gene TRBV28 combines with J gene TRBJ2-1; TRBD2 might be the D (6 bases). This CDR3 is 17 amino acids long. The V end lost 4 bases, the J end lost 3 bases, and 19 bases lay between the germline ends. From germline, CDR1 is MDHEN and CDR2 SYDVKM. The CDR3 DNA is TGTGCCAGCAGTTCCCCTTCCCGGGGGTTCTACTACAATGAGCAGTTCTTC. It is translated as CASSSPSRGFYYNEQFF.

The chain carries TRBV2 and TRBJ1-1; D not certain. CDR3 length equals 15 residues. Germline lookup yields CDR1 SNHLY and CDR2 FYNNEI. V was cut by 6 bases and J by 0 bases, with 14 bases left in between. The CDR3, as DNA: TGTGCCAGCAGAGAAAAGCTCGGTCTGAACACTGAAGCTTTCTTT. This sequence encodes CASREKLGLNTEAFF.

The rearrangement joins TRBV5-5 to TRBJ2-7, with TRBD1 matching 8 bases. J lost 2 bases, V lost 6 bases, and 13 bases had no gene match. The V gene's germline CDR1 is SGHKS and CDR2 YYEKEE (reference sequence). This CDR3 is 16 amino acids long. As DNA, the CDR3 is TGTGCCAGCACCAAAGGCCCAGGGGGCTTGCCCTACGAGCAGTACTTC. Amino acid sequence: CASTKGPGGLPYEQYF.

This rearrangement joins TRBV5-6 to TRBJ2-1, with D possibly TRBD1 on 6 matching bases. Germline CDR1 reads SGHDT; CDR2 reads YYEEEE. Deletions cut 4 bases from V and 3 bases from J, with 17 bases between. The CDR3 extends over 16 amino acids. CDR3 protein: CASSQEGGNVYNEQFF. CDR3 bases: TGTGCCAGCAGCCAGGAAGGGGGAAATGTCTACAATGAGCAGTTCTTC.

J is TRBJ1-4 and V is TRBV7-9, with 10 bases matching TRBD1. CDR1 and CDR2 (germline): SEHNR, FQNEAQ (reference sequence). Germline trimming cut 5 bases from V and 8 bases from J; bases unmatched to any gene: 8. The CDR3 totals 15 residues. The CDR3 loop reads CASSRRDRGDEKLFF. The CDR3, as DNA: TGTGCCAGCAGCAGGCGGGACAGGGGCGACGAAAAACTGTTTTTT.

The chain employs TRBV27 and TRBJ2-1, with TRBD2 as a possible D gene (5 bases). Germline values: CDR1 MNHEY, CDR2 SMNVEV (reference sequence). Trimming left V 8 bases short and J 1 base short, with 21 bases between. The CDR3 spans 17 residues. The CDR3 here is CASGSRSGDTSYNEQFF. The CDR3 DNA is TGTGCCAGCGGCTCTAGGAGCGGAGATACTTCCTACAATGAGCAGTTCTTC.

The gene calls are TRBV27 and TRBJ1-4; D is possibly TRBD1 (6 bases). Trimming pared 9 bases from V and 10 bases from J, leaving 21 bases between. Per the germline V gene, CDR1 is MNHEY and CDR2 is SMNVEV (reference sequence). This CDR3 is 14 amino acids long. The CDR3 bases are TGTGCCAGTTGTAGTGCAGGGGATAGCAGAAAACTGTTTTTT. Its translation is CASCSAGDSRKLFF. The entire variable domain, with the rest obtained from reference TRBV27 and TRBJ1-4, is as follows: EAQVTQNPRYLITVTGKKLTVTCSQNMNHEYMSWYRQDPGLGLRQIYYSMNVEVTDKGDVPEGYKVSRKEKRNFPLILESPSPNQTSLYFCASCSAGDSRKLFFGSGTQLSVL.

This chain connects TRBV19 to TRBJ1-5, with D tentatively TRBD1 (5 bases). Deletions cut 4 bases from V and 7 bases from J, with 11 bases between. The CDR3 totals 13 residues. From germline, CDR1 is LNHDA and CDR2 SQIVND (reference sequence). The CDR3 DNA is TGTGCCAGTAGTAGTGGGGGGGTGCAGCCCCAGCATTTT. Protein: CASSSGGVQPQHF.

V gene TRBV9 combines with J gene TRBJ2-3; a weak D match, TRBD2 (6 bases). The length of the CDR3 is 13 residues. Germline V gene data show CDR1 as SGDLS and CDR2 as YYNGEE. The germline V and J ends were trimmed by 0 bases and 7 bases, with 9 bases remaining between them. The CDR3 here is CASSVAEGNTQYF. In DNA, the CDR3 is TGTGCCAGCAGCGTAGCGGAGGGTAATACGCAGTATTTT.

The chain joins TRBV6-1 to TRBJ2-7; TRBD2 might be the D (6 bases). CDR1 is MNHNS, CDR2 SASEGT, per germline. The CDR3 spans 14 residues. Trimming took 7 bases from V and 4 from J, leaving 17 bases between them. The CDR3 nucleotides are TGTGCCAGCATCGAAGGAGGGGACGCGTACGAGCAGTACTTC. This translates into CASIEGGDAYEQYF.

The J gene is TRBJ2-7, the V gene TRBV7-2; 11 bases map to TRBD1. Germline-derived CDR1 and CDR2 are SGHTA and FQGNSA. V was pared by 3 bases and J by 3 bases, with 10 bases of the junction left unmatched. The CDR3 extends over 17 amino acids. Here the CDR3 reads CASSLGPGQGGIYEQYF. The CDR3 coding sequence is TGTGCCAGCAGCTTGGGACCGGGACAGGGGGGTATCTACGAGCAGTACTTC.

The genes are TRBV28 and TRBJ2-5; TRBD2 matches at 11 bases. Germline-derived CDR1 and CDR2 are MDHEN and SYDVKM. Trimming cost V 4 bases and J 4 bases; bases outside gene matches: 8. CDR3 length: 16 amino acids. Written as DNA, the CDR3 is TGTGCCAGCAGTTCCTGGACTAGCGGGCAGGGAGAGACCCAGTACTTC. This sequence encodes CASSSWTSGQGETQYF.

The V call is TRBV7-2, the J call TRBJ2-7; D possibly corresponds to TRBD2 (5 bases). The CDR3 consists of 15 residues. V was clipped by 0 bases and J by 2 bases, with 11 bases between them. In germline, CDR1 is SGHTA, CDR2 FQGNSA. The CDR3 region has the DNA TGTGCCAGCAGCTTAGCGGGAGCGCAAACCTACGAGCAGTACTTC. Protein: CASSLAGAQTYEQYF.

The rearrangement uses TRBV15 and TRBJ2-2, with unresolved D. Between the trimmed V and J ends, which lost 0 bases and 4 bases, there was a span of 6 bases. Germline values: CDR1 LNHNV, CDR2 YYDKDF (reference sequence). This CDR3 comprises 14 residues. The CDR3 coding sequence is TGTGCCACCAGCAGAGATACGGTCACCGGGGAGCTGTTTTTT. Its translation is CATSRDTVTGELFF. The full variable domain, completed using reference TRBV15 and TRBJ2-2, is DAMVIQNPRYQVTQFGKPVTLSCSQTLNHNVMYWYQQKSSQAPKLLFHYYDKDFNNEADTPDNFQSRRPNTSFCFLDIRSPGLGDTAMYLCATSRDTVTGELFFGEGSRLTVL.

The J gene is TRBJ2-7, the V gene TRBV29-1; D possibly corresponds to TRBD1 (5 bases). Trimming pared 5 bases from V and 5 bases from J, leaving 16 bases between. Germline V gives CDR1 SQVTM, CDR2 ANQGSEA. The length of the CDR3 is 13 residues. Here the CDR3 reads CSVSPRVRDEQYF. The CDR3 DNA is TGCAGCGTTTCCCCCAGGGTTAGGGACGAGCAGTACTTC.

V usage is TRBV6-7 and J usage is TRBJ1-5, with a tentative D call TRBD1 (6 bases). TRBV6-7 falls under the ORF class, with uncertain function. This CDR3 region has 14 residues. The germline V and J ends were trimmed by 1 base and 6 bases, with 10 bases remaining between them. The CDR3 sequence: CASSYWAGVQPQHF. The DNA for the CDR3 is TGTGCCAGCAGTTACTGGGCAGGGGTTCAGCCCCAGCATTTT.

This CDR3 reads CASSGLAGEQYF. DNA for the CDR3: TGCGCCAGCAGCGGACTAGCGGGAGAGCAGTACTTC. The V and J genes are TRBV5-1 and TRBJ2-7, with 12 positions matching TRBD2. Trimming removed 4 bases from V and 7 bases from J; junction bases left unmatched: 0. Germline CDR1 is SGHRS and CDR2 is YFSETQ. The length of the CDR3 is 12 residues.

This clone was counted a single time. The CDR3 sequence is CATSRERSGRLWGTDTQYF. Written as DNA, the CDR3 is TGTGCCACCAGCAGAGAAAGGAGCGGGAGGCTCTGGGGCACAGATACGCAGTATTTT. The chain uses TRBV15 and TRBJ2-3, with 9 bases that match TRBD2. This CDR3 has 19 residues. J lost 1 base, V lost 0 bases, and 11 bases had no gene match. Germline-derived CDR1 and CDR2 are LNHNV and YYDKDF (reference sequence). Full variable domain (rest looked up from reference TRBV15 and TRBJ2-3): DAMVIQNPRYQVTQFGKPVTLSCSQTLNHNVMYWYQQKSSQAPKLLFHYYDKDFNNEADTPDNFQSRRPNTSFCFLDIRSPGLGDTAMYLCATSRERSGRLWGTDTQYFGPGTRLTVL.

This clone occurred once. At one of its ends the junction is not consistent with the germline gene, which may arise from a read error. The rearrangement uses TRBV7-9 and TRBJ2-7; 9 bases are a match to TRBD1. CDR1 and CDR2 from the germline V gene are SEHNR and FQNEAQ (reference sequence). The CDR3 covers 15 residues. The CDR3, as DNA: TGTTCCAGCAGCCCCGGGACAGGGAGGACCTACGAGCAGTACTTC. Translated: CSSSPGTGRTYEQYF.

The chain joins TRBV5-4 to TRBJ2-1; D unresolved. The CDR3 loop spans 15 amino acids. Germline V gives CDR1 SGHNT, CDR2 YYREEE (reference sequence). Between the trimmed V and J ends, which lost 1 base and 0 bases, there was a span of 8 bases. The CDR3 DNA sequence: TGTGCCAGCAGCTTGACGTGGAGCTCCTACAATGAGCAGTTCTTC. This translates into CASSLTWSSYNEQFF.

V gene TRBV2 combines with J gene TRBJ1-5; D might be TRBD1 (5 bases). V dropped 3 bases and J dropped 2 bases, with 14 bases sitting between them. The CDR3 runs to 16 residues. The V gene's germline CDR1 is SNHLY and CDR2 FYNNEI. CDR3 protein: CASSDFKGFGNQPQHF. The CDR3 DNA sequence: TGTGCCAGCAGTGATTTCAAGGGGTTCGGCAATCAGCCCCAGCATTTT.

Only a few counts were recorded for this clone. This sequence joins TRBV7-3 and TRBJ2-3, with D uncertain. CDR3 length: 14 amino acids. In germline, CDR1 is SGHTA, CDR2 FQGTGA. The V end lost 1 base, the J end lost 0 bases, and 5 bases lay between the germline ends. CDR3 residues: CASSLISSTDTQYF. The CDR3 DNA reads TGTGCCAGCAGCTTAATTAGCAGCACAGATACGCAGTATTTT.